One sample yielded the 21 T cell receptor beta chains listed below, sequenced in a study of OX40 agonist ivuxolimab in advanced cancers. Using immunoSEQ multiplex PCR, the repertoire was profiled, and TCRdb retains in-frame clones only, with some absent. Of 100,000 to 150,000 clones in the sample, about 94% are singletons; the top ten hold less than 0.2%. The sample in question was CD4+ or CD8+ T cells sorted from blood, obtained in a trial of the OX40 agonist ivuxolimab. The receptors here all came from an adult with an advanced solid tumor such as melanoma, head and neck, liver or kidney cancer.

This chain connects TRBV9 to TRBJ2-2; D ambiguous. Trimming removed 0 bases at V and 0 bases at J, with 3 bases between. Germline lookup yields CDR1 SGDLS and CDR2 YYNGEE. This CDR3 has 14 amino acids. CDR3: CASSVGTNTGELFF. For the CDR3, the DNA is TGTGCCAGCAGCGTAGGGACGAACACCGGGGAGCTGTTTTTT.

The chain links TRBV5-8 to TRBJ2-1; 10 bases map to TRBD2. Trimming cost V 1 base and J 8 bases; bases outside gene matches: 12. Germline CDR1 reads SGHTS; CDR2 reads YDEGEE. This CDR3 is built from 17 residues. CDR3 nucleotide sequence: TGTGCCAGCAGCTTGAGGGGGCTAGCGGGAGTTCGCGATGAGCAGTTCTTC. Translating gives CASSLRGLAGVRDEQFF.

The V call is TRBV9, the J call TRBJ2-3; tentatively, D is TRBD1 (5 bases). The CDR3 has 14 residues. V dropped 3 bases and J dropped 2 bases, with 10 bases sitting between them. Germline V lookup: CDR1 SGDLS, CDR2 YYNGEE. The chain's CDR3 is CASSETVYTDTQYF. The CDR3 DNA is TGTGCCAGCAGCGAGACAGTATACACAGATACGCAGTATTTT.

This clone showed up just once. J is TRBJ2-2 and V is TRBV5-6; D call uncertain. V lost 2 bases to trimming and J lost 0 bases, with 20 bases between them. Germline loops: CDR1 SGHDT, CDR2 YYEEEE. This CDR3 spans 19 amino acids. The CDR3 sequence: CASSFLSTLGGANTGELFF. CDR3 sequence (DNA): TGTGCCAGCAGCTTCTTGTCCACATTAGGCGGTGCGAACACCGGGGAGCTGTTTTTT.

This clone appeared a single time. Mismatch with germline at one junction end may stem from a read error. The genes are TRBV19 and TRBJ2-1; 8 bases are a match to TRBD2. This CDR3 region has 15 residues. The germline V gene encodes CDR1 LNHDA and CDR2 SQIVND (reference sequence). CDR3 residues: CASNIGLAKTNEQFF. The CDR3 coding sequence is TGTGCCAGTAATATAGGACTAGCTAAGACAAATGAGCAGTTCTTC.

This chain links TRBV7-9 with TRBJ1-5; D unresolved. V was shortened by 1 base and J by 6 bases, with 4 bases between the two germline ends. This CDR3 comprises 12 residues. Germline CDR1 and CDR2: SEHNR and FQNEAQ (reference sequence). The CDR3 sequence is CASSLGGQPQHF. DNA of the CDR3: TGTGCCAGCAGCTTAGGGGGTCAGCCCCAGCATTTT.

For the CDR3, the DNA is TGTGCCAGCAGCTTAGGGGGGCGTTGCCAGCATTTT. Protein: CASSLGGRCQHF. J is TRBJ1-5 and V is TRBV7-6, with D perhaps TRBD1 (6 bases). Trimming stripped 1 base from V and 12 bases from J, with 10 bases between. The CDR3 totals 12 residues. CDR1 and CDR2 (germline): SGHVS, FNYEAQ.

The chain joins TRBV25-1 to TRBJ2-5; perhaps TRBD2 as D (6 bases). Trimming cost V 6 bases and J 4 bases, with 9 bases left between them. The CDR3 has 12 amino acids. CDR1 and CDR2 (germline): MGHDK, SYGVNS. The CDR3 DNA reads as TGTGCCAGCAGGGAGGGCCCAGAGACCCAGTACTTC. This sequence encodes CASREGPETQYF.

The CDR3: CSARGEETQYF. CDR3 sequence (DNA): TGCAGTGCTAGAGGGGAGGAGACCCAGTACTTC. The V and J genes are TRBV20-1 and TRBJ2-5; D may be TRBD2 (5 bases). Germline CDR1 is DFQATT and CDR2 is SNEGSKA (reference sequence). The CDR3 is 11 amino acids. Trimming took 1 base from V and 5 from J, leaving 5 bases between them.

Concerning this clone itself: At the DNA level, this CDR3 is encoded by other sequences in the same sample as well. The J gene is TRBJ1-6, the V gene TRBV6-5; D not certain. The CDR3 covers 14 residues. The V end lost 4 bases, the J end lost 5 bases, and 9 bases lay between the germline ends. Germline CDR1 MNHEY, CDR2 SVGAGI. The CDR3 sequence: CASSSPRDNSPLHF. In DNA, the CDR3 is TGTGCCAGCAGTTCGCCCAGAGATAATTCACCCCTCCACTTT.

The V gene is TRBV7-2, the J gene TRBJ2-2, with a weak D call TRBD1 (5 bases). CDR3 length: 15 residues. Trimming left V 5 bases short and J 6 bases short, with 16 bases between. The germline CDR1 and CDR2 sequences are SGHTA and FQGNSA. In DNA form, the CDR3 reads TGTGCCAGCAGCACATTACAAGGGGTCGCCGGGGAGCTGTTTTTT. Protein product: CASSTLQGVAGELFF.

CDR3 loop: CASSLMGRPTSGIQYF. For the CDR3, the DNA is TGTGCCAGCAGCTTAATGGGACGGCCCACCTCAGGCATTCAGTACTTC. The chain is built from TRBV7-2 and TRBJ2-4; possibly TRBD1 or TRBD2 for D (5 bases each). This CDR3 contains 16 residues. Deletions cut 2 bases from V and 9 bases from J, with 20 bases between. CDR1 and CDR2 from the germline V gene are SGHTA and FQGNSA.

The rearrangement uses TRBV6-5 and TRBJ1-3; D uncertain. The V and J ends lost 2 bases and 0 bases respectively, with 8 bases between them. There are 15 residues in the CDR3. Germline V CDR1 and CDR2: MNHEY, SVGAGI. This CDR3 reads CASSYQRYSGNTIYF. For the CDR3, the DNA is TGTGCCAGCAGTTACCAGAGATACTCTGGAAACACCATATATTTT.

The V call is TRBV5-1, the J call TRBJ2-2; 10 bases agree with TRBD2. The CDR3 has 16 residues. Germline V gene data show CDR1 as SGHRS and CDR2 as YFSETQ. The V segment lost 0 bases and the J segment 2 bases; nucleotides outside the gene matches: 1. The CDR3 bases are TGCGCCAGCAGCTTGGGGACTAGCGGAAACACCGGGGAGCTGTTTTTT. Its protein product is CASSLGTSGNTGELFF.

The gene calls are TRBV5-1 and TRBJ2-1; 8 bases line up with TRBD1. The CDR3 has 15 amino acids. V shed 2 bases and J 0 bases; nucleotides not matched to a gene: 1. Germline V gene data show CDR1 as SGHRS and CDR2 as YFSETQ. CDR3 coding DNA: TGCGCCAGCAGCTTAACAGGGGGCTCCTACAATGAGCAGTTCTTC. This translates into CASSLTGGSYNEQFF.

V usage is TRBV18 and J usage is TRBJ1-5; D ambiguous. Germline values: CDR1 KGHSH, CDR2 LQKENI. The CDR3 is 15 residues long. The V end lost 3 bases, the J end lost 0 bases, and 9 bases lay between the germline ends. The CDR3 DNA reads TGTGCCAGCTCACCGGGCTTAAATAGCAATCAGCCCCAGCATTTT. It specifies CASSPGLNSNQPQHF.

In this sample, this clone turned up once. The J gene is TRBJ2-3, the V gene TRBV6-1, with D hard to call. Germline CDR1 reads MNHNS; CDR2 reads SASEGT. The germline V and J ends were trimmed by 3 bases and 7 bases, with 5 bases remaining between them. This CDR3 spans 11 amino acids. The CDR3 sequence: CASSDPYTQYF. As DNA, the CDR3 is TGTGCCAGCAGTGACCCTTATACGCAGTATTTT.

This chain links TRBV7-9 with TRBJ2-3; the D gene is possibly TRBD2 (5 bases). The CDR3 contains 14 residues. The germline V gene encodes CDR1 SEHNR and CDR2 FQNEAQ (reference sequence). V was clipped by 5 bases and J by 3 bases, with 12 bases between them. The CDR3 spells CASSVRGSTDTQYF. The DNA for the CDR3 is TGTGCCAGCAGCGTAAGAGGGTCTACAGATACGCAGTATTTT.

The chain is built from TRBV7-8 and TRBJ1-1, with a weak D call TRBD1 (6 bases). The germline V and J ends were trimmed by 5 bases and 7 bases, with 17 bases remaining between them. CDR3 length equals 14 residues. Germline CDR1 and CDR2: SGHVS and FQNEAQ. The CDR3: CASSPTDSPFEAFF. CDR3 nucleotides: TGTGCCAGCAGCCCAACGGACAGCCCTTTTGAAGCTTTCTTT.

The V gene is TRBV19, the J gene TRBJ1-4; 11 bases align to TRBD1. CDR1 and CDR2 from the germline V gene are LNHDA and SQIVND (reference sequence). This CDR3 region has 15 residues. Unmatched junction bases numbered 6, after V lost 7 bases and J lost 5 bases. The CDR3 bases are TGTGCCAGTACCCCGGACAGGGGGCAAAATGAAAAACTGTTTTTT. Translating gives CASTPDRGQNEKLFF.

This clone showed up just once. The genes are TRBV6-5 and TRBJ1-1; D gene ambiguous. Germline V lookup: CDR1 MNHEY, CDR2 SVGAGI. This CDR3 has 13 residues. The germline V and J ends were trimmed by 1 base and 5 bases, with 8 bases remaining between them. CDR3 in DNA: TGTGCCAGCAGTTACTTGGGAGATACTGAAGCTTTCTTT. Protein: CASSYLGDTEAFF.